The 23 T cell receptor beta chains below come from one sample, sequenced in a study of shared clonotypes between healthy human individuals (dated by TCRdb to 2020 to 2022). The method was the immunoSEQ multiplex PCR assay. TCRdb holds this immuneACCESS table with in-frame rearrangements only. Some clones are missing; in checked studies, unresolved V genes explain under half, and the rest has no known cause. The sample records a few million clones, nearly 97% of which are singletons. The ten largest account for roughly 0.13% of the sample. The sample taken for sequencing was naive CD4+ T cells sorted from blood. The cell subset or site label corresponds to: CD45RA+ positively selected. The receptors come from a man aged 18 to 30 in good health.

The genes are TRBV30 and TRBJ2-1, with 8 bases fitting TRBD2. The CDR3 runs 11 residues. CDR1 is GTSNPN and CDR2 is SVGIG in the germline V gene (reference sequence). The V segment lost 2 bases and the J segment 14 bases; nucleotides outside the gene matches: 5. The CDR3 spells CAWSYSGEKFF. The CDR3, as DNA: TGTGCCTGGAGTTATAGCGGGGAGAAGTTCTTC.

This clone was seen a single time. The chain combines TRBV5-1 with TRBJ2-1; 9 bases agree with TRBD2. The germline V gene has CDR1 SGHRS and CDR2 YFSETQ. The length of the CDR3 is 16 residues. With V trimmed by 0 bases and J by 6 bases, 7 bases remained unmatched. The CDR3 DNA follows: TGCGCCAGCAGCTTGGAGACTAGCGGTCTATTCAATGAGCAGTTCTTC. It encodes CASSLETSGLFNEQFF.

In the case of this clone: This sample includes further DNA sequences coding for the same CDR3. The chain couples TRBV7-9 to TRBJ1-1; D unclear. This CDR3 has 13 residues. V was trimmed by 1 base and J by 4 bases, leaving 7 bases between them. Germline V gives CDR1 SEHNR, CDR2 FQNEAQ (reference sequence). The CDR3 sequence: CASSLGAGTEAFF. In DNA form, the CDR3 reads TGTGCCAGCAGCTTAGGTGCAGGCACTGAAGCTTTCTTT.

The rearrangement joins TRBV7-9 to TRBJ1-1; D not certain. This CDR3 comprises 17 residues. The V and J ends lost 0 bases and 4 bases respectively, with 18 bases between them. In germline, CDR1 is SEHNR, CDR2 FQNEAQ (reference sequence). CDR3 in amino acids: CASSLARGSVGPTEAFF. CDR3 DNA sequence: TGTGCCAGCAGCTTAGCGCGCGGGTCGGTGGGCCCCACTGAAGCTTTCTTT.

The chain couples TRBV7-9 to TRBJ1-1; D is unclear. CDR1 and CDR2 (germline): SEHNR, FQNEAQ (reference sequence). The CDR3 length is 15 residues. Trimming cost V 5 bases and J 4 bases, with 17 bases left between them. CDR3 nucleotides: TGTGCCAGCAGCGCAATATCCCCGGTGGGCACTGAAGCTTTCTTT. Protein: CASSAISPVGTEAFF.

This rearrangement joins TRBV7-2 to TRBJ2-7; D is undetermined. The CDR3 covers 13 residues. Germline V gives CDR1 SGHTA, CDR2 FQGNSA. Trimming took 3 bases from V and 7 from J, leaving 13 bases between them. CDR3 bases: TGTGCCAGCAGCTTGGGCCCTTCCCGGGAGCAGTACTTC. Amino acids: CASSLGPSREQYF.

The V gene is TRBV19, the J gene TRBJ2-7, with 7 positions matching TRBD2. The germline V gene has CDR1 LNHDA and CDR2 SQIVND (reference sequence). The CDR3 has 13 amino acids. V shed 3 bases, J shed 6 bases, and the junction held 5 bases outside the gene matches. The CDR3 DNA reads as TGTGCCAGTAGTATGCGACTAGCTGTCGAGCAGTACTTC. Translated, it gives CASSMRLAVEQYF.

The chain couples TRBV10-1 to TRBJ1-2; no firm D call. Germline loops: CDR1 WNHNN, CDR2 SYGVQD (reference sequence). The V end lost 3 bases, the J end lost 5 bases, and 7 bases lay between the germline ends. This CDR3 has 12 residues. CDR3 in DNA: TGCGCCAGCAGTGAATCTAGGTATGGCTACACCTTC. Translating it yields CASSESRYGYTF.

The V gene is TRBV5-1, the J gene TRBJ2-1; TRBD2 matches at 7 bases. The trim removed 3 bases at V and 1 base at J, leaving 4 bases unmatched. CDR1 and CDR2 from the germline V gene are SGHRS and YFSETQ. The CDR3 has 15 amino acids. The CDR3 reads CASSSRDYSYNEQFF. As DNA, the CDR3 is TGCGCCAGCAGCTCCCGGGACTATTCCTACAATGAGCAGTTCTTC.

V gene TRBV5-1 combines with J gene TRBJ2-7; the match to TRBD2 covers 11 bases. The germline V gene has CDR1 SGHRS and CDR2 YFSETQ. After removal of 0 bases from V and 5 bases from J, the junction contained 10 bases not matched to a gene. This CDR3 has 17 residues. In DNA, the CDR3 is TGCGCCAGCAGCTTGGGCCTAGCGGGAGGCCCACCCGACGAGCAGTACTTC. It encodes CASSLGLAGGPPDEQYF.

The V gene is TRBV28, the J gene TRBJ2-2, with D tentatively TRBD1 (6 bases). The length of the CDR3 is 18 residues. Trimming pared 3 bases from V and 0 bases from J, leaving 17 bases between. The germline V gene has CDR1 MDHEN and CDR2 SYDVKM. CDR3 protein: CASSLRTATFANTGELFF. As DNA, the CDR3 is TGTGCCAGCAGTTTGCGGACAGCCACGTTCGCGAACACCGGGGAGCTGTTTTTT. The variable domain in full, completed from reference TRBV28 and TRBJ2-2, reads DVKVTQSSRYLVKRTGEKVFLECVQDMDHENMFWYRQDPGLGLRLIYFSYDVKMKEKGDIPEGYSVSREKKERFSLILESASTNQTSMYLCASSLRTATFANTGELFFGEGSRLTVL.

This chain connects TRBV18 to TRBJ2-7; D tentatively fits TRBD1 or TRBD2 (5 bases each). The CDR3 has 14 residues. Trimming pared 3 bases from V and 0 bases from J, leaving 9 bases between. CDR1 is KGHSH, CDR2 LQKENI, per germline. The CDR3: CASSPGEVSYEQYF. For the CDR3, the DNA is TGTGCCAGCTCACCGGGGGAAGTCTCCTACGAGCAGTACTTC.

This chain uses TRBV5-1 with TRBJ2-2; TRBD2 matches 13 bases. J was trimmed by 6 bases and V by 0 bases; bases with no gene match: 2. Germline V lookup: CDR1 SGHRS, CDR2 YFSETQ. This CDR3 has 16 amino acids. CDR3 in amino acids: CASSLGTSGSSGELFF. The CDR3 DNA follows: TGCGCCAGCAGCTTGGGGACTAGCGGGAGTTCCGGGGAGCTGTTTTTT.

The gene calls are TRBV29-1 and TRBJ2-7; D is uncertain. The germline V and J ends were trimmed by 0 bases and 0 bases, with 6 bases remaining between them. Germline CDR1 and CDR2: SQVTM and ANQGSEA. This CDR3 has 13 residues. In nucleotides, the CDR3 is TGCAGCGTTGAAGACGGAAGCTCCTACGAGCAGTACTTC. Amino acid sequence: CSVEDGSSYEQYF.

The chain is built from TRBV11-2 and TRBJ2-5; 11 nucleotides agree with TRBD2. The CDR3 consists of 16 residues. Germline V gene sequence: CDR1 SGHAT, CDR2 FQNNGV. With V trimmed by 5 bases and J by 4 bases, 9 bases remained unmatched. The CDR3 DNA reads TGTGCCAGCAGCCGCTCTCTAGCGGGGGGAGCAGAGACCCAGTACTTC. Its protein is CASSRSLAGGAETQYF.

The CDR3 DNA sequence: TGTGCCAGCAGTTCCGCCTTATCGTGGGACAGGGGAACCAATGAGCAGTTCTTC. Encoded protein: CASSSALSWDRGTNEQFF. The chain is built from TRBV27 and TRBJ2-1, with 10 bases fitting TRBD1. This CDR3 is built from 18 residues. Germline assignment: CDR1 MNHEY and CDR2 SMNVEV (reference sequence). V was clipped by 4 bases and J by 6 bases; unmatched bases: 15.

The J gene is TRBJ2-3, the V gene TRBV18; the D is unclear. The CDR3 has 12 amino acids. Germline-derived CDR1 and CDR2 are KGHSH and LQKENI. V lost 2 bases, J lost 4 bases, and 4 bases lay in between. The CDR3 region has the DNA TGTGCCAGCTCACCAGTGTCAGATACGCAGTATTTT. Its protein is CASSPVSDTQYF.

The CDR3 loop reads CASSPPWGTRTQYF. The CDR3 DNA reads as TGTGCCAGCTCACCACCATGGGGGACGCGGACCCAGTACTTC. V usage is TRBV18 and J usage is TRBJ2-5; tentatively, D is TRBD1 or TRBD2 (5 bases each). This CDR3 region has 14 residues. The V end was cut by 0 bases, the J end by 7 bases, with 12 bases between. Germline V gene sequence: CDR1 KGHSH, CDR2 LQKENI. Full variable domain (remainder filled in from reference TRBV18 and TRBJ2-5): NAGVMQNPRHLVRRRGQEARLRCSPMKGHSHVYWYRQLPEEGLKFMVYLQKENIIDESGMPKERFSAEFPKEGPSILRIQQVVRGDSAAYFCASSPPWGTRTQYFGPGTRLLVL.

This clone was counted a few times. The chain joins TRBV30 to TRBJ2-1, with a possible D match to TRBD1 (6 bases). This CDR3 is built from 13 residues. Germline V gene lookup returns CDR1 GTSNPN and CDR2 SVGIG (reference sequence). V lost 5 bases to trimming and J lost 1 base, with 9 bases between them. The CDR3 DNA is TGTGCCTGGCTGACAGGTTCCTACAATGAGCAGTTCTTC. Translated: CAWLTGSYNEQFF.

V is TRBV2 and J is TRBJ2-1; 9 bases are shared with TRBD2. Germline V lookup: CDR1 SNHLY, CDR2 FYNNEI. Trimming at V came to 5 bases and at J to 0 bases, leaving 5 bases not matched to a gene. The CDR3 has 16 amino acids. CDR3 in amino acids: CASSRLADPSYNEQFF. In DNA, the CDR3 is TGTGCCAGCAGTCGACTAGCGGACCCCTCCTACAATGAGCAGTTCTTC.

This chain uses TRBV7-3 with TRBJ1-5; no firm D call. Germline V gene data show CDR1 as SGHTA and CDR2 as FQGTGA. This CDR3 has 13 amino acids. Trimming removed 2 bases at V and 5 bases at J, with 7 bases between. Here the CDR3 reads CASSLGMDQPQHF. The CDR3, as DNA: TGTGCCAGCAGCTTAGGGATGGATCAGCCCCAGCATTTT.

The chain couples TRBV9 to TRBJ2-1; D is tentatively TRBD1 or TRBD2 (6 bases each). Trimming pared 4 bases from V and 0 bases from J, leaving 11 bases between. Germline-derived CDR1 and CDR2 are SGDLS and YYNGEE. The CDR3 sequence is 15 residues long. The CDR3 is CASSLGGNSYNEQFF. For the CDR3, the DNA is TGTGCCAGCAGCCTAGGGGGGAACTCCTACAATGAGCAGTTCTTC.

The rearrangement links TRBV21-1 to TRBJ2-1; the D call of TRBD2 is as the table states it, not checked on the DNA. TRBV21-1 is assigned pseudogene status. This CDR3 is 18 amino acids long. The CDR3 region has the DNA TGTGCCAGCAGCAAAGCGAGTCGAGGGAGGGGTTCCTACAATGAGCAGTTCTTC. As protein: CASSKASRGRGSYNEQFF.